The T cell receptor beta chain described here comes from a study of CXCR3-negative and CXCR3-positive naive CD8 T cells. Using triplicate sorts, 250,000 to 350,000 cells were collected each time from every CD8+ T cell subset. General study results and limits: PBMCs showed partially decreased CXCR3 expression after cryopreservation, and most assays used fresh PBMCs. Naive subsets were similarly diverse, while memory CD8+ repertoires were much less diverse. Naive CXCR3-negative cells resembled naive CXCR3-positive cells in TRBV-TRBJ usage; memory cells differed.

The CDR3 runs to 13 residues. Per the germline V gene, CDR1 is SGHVS and CDR2 is FQNEAQ. Libraries of TRB cDNA were made by 5' RACE and carried UMIs. Reprocessing the 5' RACE reads, TCRdb reports a single entry for every CDR3 protein and omits DNA. This sample's clone table lists 100,000 to 150,000 distinct CDR3 sequences. With respect to this clonotype: The antigen is unknown.

The sample consisted of naive CXCR3- CD8+ T cells from blood. Documented subset: CD45RO-CCR7+CD27+CD95- naive CD8+ T cells lacking CXCR3 (TNR3-). This clonotype was sampled from a human donor in good health. Some clones in this sample may be carry-over from other donors' samples. The chain recombines TRBV7-8 with TRBJ1-1. CDR3 residues: CASSLGPRTEAFF.